This TCR beta chain was documented in a study of cytotoxic CD8 clonotypes in ibrutinib-treated CLL. Target depth was 1 in 200,000 to 1 in 1 million T cells, about 10x per clonotype. Profiling relied on immunoSEQ multiplex PCR, and the TCRdb table lists in-frame clones only, not all of them. The sample lists around 310,000 clones; approximately 80% were seen once. The ends lost 3 bases at V and 3 bases at J; junction bases unmatched: 5. Germline V gene sequence: CDR1 LGHNA, CDR2 YNFKEQ. This CDR3 region has 15 residues. For TCR beta libraries, roughly 2 micrograms of genomic DNA were obtained from cryopreserved PBMCs.

The chain couples TRBV4-2 to TRBJ2-1; TRBD2 matches 7 bases. The sample consisted of PBMCs, taken before ibrutinib treatment. This TCR derives from a human donor with chronic lymphocytic leukemia. The CDR3 DNA sequence: TGTGCCAGCAGCCATGGGACTACTGGCTACAATGAGCAGTTCTTC. It is translated as CASSHGTTGYNEQFF.